This TCR beta chain was found in a study of cytomegalovirus exposure and HLA in healthy donors. Study-wide points: In vitro work confirmed that three CMV-associated chains recognize CMV antigens. A later analysis linked a missense DCLRE1C variant to TCR beta V- and J-gene trimming.

The PCR contained 60 Vbeta and 13 Jbeta primers. The assay was immunoSEQ multiplex PCR, and TCRdb's table has in-frame clones only and misses some. The repertoire holds over 150,000 clones, with 77% as singletons. Trimming removed 0 bases from V and 5 bases from J; junction bases left unmatched: 10. From germline, CDR1 is SGHRS and CDR2 YFSETQ. This CDR3 region has 17 residues. This clone occurred a few times. Its antigen is not known. The sequence was collected from a woman in her sixties in good health and CMV-seropositive. The chain links TRBV5-1 to TRBJ2-1; 8 bases are a match to TRBD2. The sequencing input was PBMCs. The CDR3 sequence: CASSLVPGLESHNEQFF. Written as DNA, the CDR3 is TGCGCCAGCAGCTTGGTACCGGGACTAGAGTCGCACAATGAGCAGTTCTTC.